The 8 T cell receptor beta chains listed next were all sequenced from one sample in a study of blood T cell repertoires in COVID-19. Data came from immunoSEQ multiplex PCR; TCRdb stores just in-frame clones and leaves some out. The top ten hold 4.5% to 6% of the sample, which has about 190,000 clones, 84% seen once. Sequences were obtained from peripheral blood. These receptors came from a woman aged 70-85 years with active or convalescent COVID-19.

The rearrangement joins TRBV28 to TRBJ1-2; no definite D call. CDR1 MDHEN and CDR2 SYDVKM come from the germline V gene. The CDR3 runs to 12 residues. V lost 8 bases and J lost 4, with 11 bases in between. The CDR3 DNA reads TGTGCCAGCCGTACACCGTTCTATGGCTACACCTTC. It codes for CASRTPFYGYTF.

The chain uses TRBV5-4 and TRBJ1-3; 7 nucleotides agree with TRBD1. V dropped 4 bases and J dropped 4; count of bases not matched to a gene: 14. CDR3 length: 17 amino acids. The germline V gene has CDR1 SGHNT and CDR2 YYREEE (reference sequence). CDR3 coding DNA: TGTGCCAGCAGCCCAGACAGGGCAGAGTATCCCGGAAACACCATATATTTT. It is translated as CASSPDRAEYPGNTIYF.

This sequence joins TRBV4-1 and TRBJ1-1; 7 bases align to TRBD1. The CDR3 spans 18 residues. With V trimmed by 1 base and J by 2 bases, 13 bases remained unmatched. CDR1 and CDR2 from the germline V gene are MGHRA and YSYEKL. CDR3: CASSQVWISQGGNTEAFF. CDR3 nucleotide sequence: TGCGCCAGCAGCCAAGTCTGGATTTCCCAGGGGGGAAACACTGAAGCTTTCTTT.

This chain connects TRBV2 to TRBJ2-1; D may be TRBD2 (5 bases). The germline V and J ends were trimmed by 3 bases and 4 bases, with 10 bases remaining between them. The V gene's germline CDR1 is SNHLY and CDR2 FYNNEI. The length of the CDR3 is 14 residues. CDR3 coding DNA: TGTGCCAGCAGTGACTCGACTACGTACAATGAGCAGTTCTTC. Residues: CASSDSTTYNEQFF.

The chain employs TRBV19 and TRBJ1-5; 11 bases line up with TRBD1. With V trimmed by 4 bases and J by 1 base, 9 bases remained unmatched. The CDR3 covers 18 residues. Germline lookup yields CDR1 LNHDA and CDR2 SQIVND (reference sequence). The CDR3 is CASSTPRTGGVSNQPQHF. In nucleotides, the CDR3 is TGTGCCAGTAGTACTCCCCGGACAGGGGGCGTCAGCAATCAGCCCCAGCATTTT.

The rearrangement uses TRBV2 and TRBJ1-4, with D unresolved. CDR3 size: 15 residues. Germline V CDR1 and CDR2: SNHLY, FYNNEI. V was clipped by 4 bases and J by 3 bases, with 12 bases between them. The CDR3 DNA reads TGTGCCAGCAGTGGAGATTGGCAGGCTAATGAAAAACTGTTTTTT. Protein sequence: CASSGDWQANEKLFF.

The V gene is TRBV12-5, the J gene TRBJ2-2; D might be TRBD1 (5 bases). Per the germline V gene, CDR1 is LGHNT and CDR2 is FRNRAP. The CDR3 consists of 14 residues. Trimming shortened V by 3 bases and J by 1 base, and 6 bases separated the two germline ends. The CDR3 loop is CASGFGQNTGELFF. In DNA form, the CDR3 reads TGTGCTAGTGGTTTCGGACAGAACACCGGGGAGCTGTTTTTT.

This clone showed up just once. The chain recombines TRBV27 with TRBJ2-3; D is possibly TRBD2 (6 bases). In germline, CDR1 is MNHEY, CDR2 SMNVEV (reference sequence). V lost 9 bases and J lost 0, with 13 bases in between. The CDR3 is 14 residues long. CDR3 protein: CASRFGRSTDTQYF. CDR3 DNA: TGTGCCAGTCGCTTTGGGAGGAGCACAGATACGCAGTATTTT.